Listed here are 29 T cell receptor beta chains from one sample, sequenced in a study. TCRdb reanalysed the reads using MiXCR and keeps one entry per CDR3 protein. The sample consists of 3,000 to 4,000 distinct CDR3 sequences, approximately 9.6% of them appearing once. The sequencing sample was made of CD4+ T cells from synovial fluid. These receptors were taken from a human donor with rheumatoid arthritis.

This clonotype is categorized as medium-sized. The rearrangement uses TRBV20-1 and TRBJ2-3; 8 positions match TRBD2. This CDR3 has 15 amino acids. The V and J ends lost 6 bases and 5 bases, in that order; junction bases with no gene match: 13. Per the germline V gene, CDR1 is DFQATT and CDR2 is SNEGSKA (reference sequence). As DNA, the CDR3 is TGCAGTGCCACAGCAAAAGCGGGAGTGGAAGATACGCAGTATTTT. Translating gives CSATAKAGVEDTQYF.

In this sample, this clonotype turned up many times. This sequence joins TRBV18 and TRBJ2-4; D gene unclear. Trimming removed 3 bases from V and 0 bases from J, with 12 bases in between. Germline V lookup: CDR1 KGHSH, CDR2 LQKENI. CDR3 length equals 16 residues. The CDR3 DNA follows: TGTGCCAGCTCACCGCCCGGTCTGGGAGCCAAAAACATTCAGTACTTC. The encoded protein is CASSPPGLGAKNIQYF.

This clonotype is large (0.1 to 1%) within its sample. The gene calls are TRBV20-1 and TRBJ2-3; D possibly uses TRBD1 or TRBD2 (7 bases each). Trimming removed 5 bases at V and 8 bases at J, with 20 bases between. This CDR3 spans 14 amino acids. Germline CDR1 reads DFQATT; CDR2 reads SNEGSKA (reference sequence). The DNA of the CDR3 is TGCAGTGCTTCGACAGGGTCGGGGGAGGGTACGCAGTATTTT. Translating gives CSASTGSGEGTQYF.

This clonotype qualifies as medium-sized. The chain employs TRBV20-1 and TRBJ2-5; D possibly corresponds to TRBD2 (6 bases). Germline V gene data show CDR1 as DFQATT and CDR2 as SNEGSKA (reference sequence). This CDR3 is 17 amino acids long. Trimming cost V 0 bases and J 2 bases, with 19 bases left between them. The CDR3 nucleotides are TGCAGTGCTAGAGACCTTGGGGCGCGGGGAAGGCAAGAGACCCAGTACTTC. Its translation: CSARDLGARGRQETQYF.

This clonotype is deemed medium-sized. This rearrangement joins TRBV6-6 to TRBJ1-4; a possible D gene is TRBD1 (6 bases). V was shortened by 6 bases and J by 7 bases, with 15 bases between the two germline ends. The CDR3 has 14 amino acids. In germline, CDR1 is MNHNY, CDR2 SVGAGI (reference sequence). CDR3 amino acids: CASSKTGSGEKLFF. CDR3 nucleotide sequence: TGTGCCAGCAGCAAAACAGGGAGCGGTGAAAAACTGTTTTTT.

This clonotype is termed large (0.1 to 1%). This chain connects TRBV7-2 to TRBJ2-5; TRBD1 might be the D (6 bases). Germline V gives CDR1 SGHTA, CDR2 FQGNSA. This CDR3 comprises 16 residues. The ends were cut back, 1 base at V and 5 bases at J, with 17 bases in the middle. Here the CDR3 reads CASSLGGLGARETQYF. In nucleotides, the CDR3 is TGTGCCAGCAGCTTAGGGGGATTGGGGGCGCGGGAGACCCAGTACTTC.

This clonotype is medium-sized by share. This chain uses TRBV7-2 with TRBJ2-7; 8 bases are shared with TRBD1. The V gene's germline CDR1 is SGHTA and CDR2 FQGNSA. The CDR3 has 16 residues. V lost 0 bases and J lost 8; bases outside the gene matches: 12. DNA of the CDR3: TGTGCCAGCAGCTTAGCGGTGGGACAGGCAACCCTGAAGCAGTACTTC. It encodes CASSLAVGQATLKQYF.

The rearrangement joins TRBV20-1 to TRBJ2-1; 9 bases agree with TRBD2. V lost 6 bases, J lost 8 bases, and 11 bases stayed unmatched. Germline V gene sequence: CDR1 DFQATT, CDR2 SNEGSKA (reference sequence). The CDR3 spans 14 residues. CDR3 in amino acids: CSASSSSGEDEQFF. For the CDR3, the DNA is TGCAGTGCCTCGTCGTCTAGCGGGGAGGATGAGCAGTTCTTC.

The CDR3 here is CASSEAADTGELFF. The CDR3 nucleotides are TGTGCCAGCAGCGAGGCTGCGGACACCGGGGAGCTGTTTTTT. V gene TRBV9 combines with J gene TRBJ2-2; D is unclear. Trimming shortened V by 3 bases and J by 3 bases, and 9 bases separated the two germline ends. In germline, CDR1 is SGDLS, CDR2 YYNGEE. The CDR3 extends over 14 amino acids.

This clonotype came up a few times. This chain connects TRBV20-1 to TRBJ2-7; 8 bases match TRBD2. The CDR3 has 13 residues. Germline values: CDR1 DFQATT, CDR2 SNEGSKA (reference sequence). Trimming at V came to 6 bases and at J to 0 bases, leaving 4 bases not matched to a gene. This CDR3 is CSAPGLVSYEQYF. CDR3 sequence (DNA): TGCAGTGCCCCGGGACTAGTCTCCTACGAGCAGTACTTC.

The gene calls are TRBV20-1 and TRBJ2-3; TRBD2 agrees at 8 bases. Germline V gene data show CDR1 as DFQATT and CDR2 as SNEGSKA (reference sequence). This CDR3 region has 15 residues. The trim removed 1 base at V and 1 base at J, leaving 4 bases unmatched. CDR3 protein: CSARVGTSRTDTQYF. The CDR3, as DNA: TGCAGTGCTAGAGTTGGGACTAGTCGCACAGATACGCAGTATTTT.

This clonotype counts as medium-sized. The CDR3 nucleotides read TGTGCCAGCAGCCGACTCTCGGTGGGGGAGAGTCACAATGAGCAGTTCTTC. This sequence encodes CASSRLSVGESHNEQFF. The chain has TRBV7-8 and TRBJ2-1; perhaps D is TRBD1 or TRBD2 (5 bases each). Germline-derived CDR1 and CDR2 are SGHVS and FQNEAQ. V lost 5 bases to trimming and J lost 5 bases, with 22 bases between them. The CDR3 sequence is 17 residues long.

This clonotype has only a few counts. This chain uses TRBV11-2 with TRBJ2-7, with 7 bases identical to TRBD1. The germline V gene has CDR1 SGHAT and CDR2 FQNNGV. CDR3 length: 14 amino acids. Trimming at V came to 5 bases and at J to 3 bases, leaving 7 bases not matched to a gene. CDR3 residues: CASSPSGQIYEQYF. The CDR3 bases are TGTGCCAGCAGCCCCTCGGGACAGATCTACGAGCAGTACTTC.

V usage is TRBV20-1 and J usage is TRBJ2-3; 8 bases agree with TRBD2. The CDR3 runs 16 residues. V lost 3 bases, J lost 0 bases, and 8 bases stayed unmatched. CDR1 and CDR2 from the germline V gene are DFQATT and SNEGSKA (reference sequence). The CDR3 reads CSARGAAGGSTDTQYF. CDR3 nucleotide sequence: TGCAGTGCTAGGGGAGCGGCGGGAGGTAGCACAGATACGCAGTATTTT.

This clonotype is termed medium-sized. The rearrangement joins TRBV20-1 to TRBJ2-7; the D is unclear. Deletions cut 0 bases from V and 3 bases from J, with 15 bases between. The CDR3 consists of 15 residues. The germline V gene encodes CDR1 DFQATT and CDR2 SNEGSKA (reference sequence). CDR3 sequence (DNA): TGCAGTGCTAGAGATCGGAGTAAGAACCTCTACGAGCAGTACTTC. This codes for CSARDRSKNLYEQYF.

By share, this clonotype counts as medium-sized. CDR3: CSARGGSGSYEQYF. The CDR3 DNA reads as TGCAGTGCTAGGGGCGGCAGTGGTTCCTACGAGCAGTACTTC. V is TRBV20-1 and J is TRBJ2-7; D gene uncertain. Germline V CDR1 and CDR2: DFQATT, SNEGSKA (reference sequence). The CDR3 covers 14 residues. V shed 3 bases and J shed 1 base, with 13 bases lying between them.

This clonotype is labeled as medium-sized. V usage is TRBV20-1 and J usage is TRBJ2-5; 10 bases align to TRBD2. CDR1 is DFQATT, CDR2 SNEGSKA, per germline (reference sequence). The J segment lost 2 bases and the V segment lost 6 bases, leaving 12 bases of the junction unmatched. The CDR3 consists of 16 residues. The CDR3 DNA sequence: TGCAGTGCGCAGGGGGGAGCGGGAGGGCCTCAAGAGACCCAGTACTTC. This encodes CSAQGGAGGPQETQYF.

This clonotype was recorded a few times. A much more abundant neighbour one base away suggests this may be a read error. The chain links TRBV9 to TRBJ2-5; 12 nucleotides align to TRBD2. This CDR3 has 16 amino acids. Germline CDR1 SGDLS, CDR2 YYNGEE. After removal of 2 bases from V and 5 bases from J, the junction contained 7 bases not matched to a gene. As DNA, the CDR3 is TGTGCCAGCAGCGTCAGGACTAGCGGGATGGGGGAGACCCAGTACTTC. It codes for CASSVRTSGMGETQYF.

This clonotype is judged medium-sized (0.01 to 0.1%). This chain uses TRBV6-5 with TRBJ1-2, with D perhaps matching TRBD1 (5 bases). The CDR3 length is 13 residues. With 5 bases removed from V and 7 bases from J, the gap between germline ends came to 14 bases. Germline V gene data show CDR1 as MNHEY and CDR2 as SVGAGI. CDR3 in amino acids: CASSVQGSGGYTF. The CDR3 DNA reads TGTGCCAGCAGTGTTCAGGGTTCCGGTGGCTACACCTTC.

This clonotype is medium-sized. J is TRBJ2-3 and V is TRBV3-1; either TRBD1 or TRBD2 may supply D (5 bases each). Germline V lookup: CDR1 LGHDT, CDR2 YNNKEL (reference sequence). CDR3 length: 13 residues. The V end lost 0 bases, the J end lost 7 bases, and 8 bases lay between the germline ends. The CDR3 nucleotides are TGTGCCAGCAGCCAAGAGGGGACCTATACGCAGTATTTT. Translation gives CASSQEGTYTQYF.

Ten or more counts support this clonotype. The rearrangement uses TRBV18 and TRBJ2-5, with 7 bases identical to TRBD1. This CDR3 has 14 amino acids. Trimming removed 4 bases from V and 2 bases from J; junction bases left unmatched: 4. From germline, CDR1 is KGHSH and CDR2 LQKENI. CDR3 sequence (DNA): TGTGCCAGCTCACTAGGGACAGAGCAAGAGACCCAGTACTTC. Amino acid sequence: CASSLGTEQETQYF. Combining the CDR3 with reference TRBV18 and TRBJ2-5 gives the whole variable domain NAGVMQNPRHLVRRRGQEARLRCSPMKGHSHVYWYRQLPEEGLKFMVYLQKENIIDESGMPKERFSAEFPKEGPSILRIQQVVRGDSAAYFCASSLGTEQETQYFGPGTRLLVL.

This clonotype is judged large. The rearrangement joins TRBV10-3 to TRBJ2-3; D not resolved. V shed 0 bases and J shed 6 bases, with 4 bases lying between them. CDR1 is ENHRY, CDR2 SYGVKD, per germline. The CDR3 runs 12 residues. Here the CDR3 DNA reads TGTGCCATCAGTGAGTCGGGGGATACGCAGTATTTT. Protein product: CAISESGDTQYF.

J is TRBJ2-2 and V is TRBV15; D is possibly TRBD2 (5 bases). From germline, CDR1 is LNHNV and CDR2 YYDKDF (reference sequence). This CDR3 has 17 amino acids. V was clipped by 0 bases and J by 5 bases, with 16 bases between them. For the CDR3, the DNA is TGTGCCACCAGCAGAGATATGGCGGGTGGGGAGACCGGGGAGCTGTTTTTT. It is translated as CATSRDMAGGETGELFF.

The genes are TRBV7-8 and TRBJ2-2; D tentatively fits TRBD1 or TRBD2 (6 bases each). Trimming took 6 bases from V and 6 from J, leaving 17 bases between them. Germline V lookup: CDR1 SGHVS, CDR2 FQNEAQ. The CDR3 spans 15 residues. The CDR3 loop reads CASSSGTGGSGELFF. CDR3 in DNA: TGTGCCAGCAGTTCCGGGACTGGGGGCTCCGGGGAGCTGTTTTTT.

To note about this clonotype: This may come from a read error, since a much larger clone is one base off. The V call is TRBV4-3, the J call TRBJ2-2; D perhaps matches TRBD2 (6 bases). CDR1 is LGHNA, CDR2 YSLEER, per germline. The CDR3 loop spans 13 amino acids. With 4 bases removed from V and 6 bases from J, the gap between germline ends came to 9 bases. CDR3 loop: CASSPRGAGELFF. The CDR3 DNA is TGCGCCAGCAGCCCGCGGGGAGCCGGGGAGCTGTTTTTT.

The chain is built from TRBV28 and TRBJ1-6, with a weak D call TRBD1 (6 bases). The CDR3 runs to 15 residues. Germline V lookup: CDR1 MDHEN, CDR2 SYDVKM. V lost 6 bases and J lost 9, with 18 bases in between. In DNA, the CDR3 is TGTGCCAGCAGGAGGGACGCAGGGGTGGGTTCACCCCTCCACTTT. Its translation is CASRRDAGVGSPLHF.

Judged by abundance, this clonotype is medium-sized. The J gene is TRBJ2-1, the V gene TRBV28, with D unresolved. There are 14 residues in the CDR3. Trimming cost V 5 bases and J 8 bases, with 16 bases left between them. CDR1 MDHEN and CDR2 SYDVKM come from the germline V gene. CDR3 sequence: CASSPPSGVDEQFF. The DNA for the CDR3 is TGTGCCAGCAGTCCCCCCTCGGGCGTCGATGAGCAGTTCTTC. Full variable domain (missing parts from reference TRBV28 and TRBJ2-1): DVKVTQSSRYLVKRTGEKVFLECVQDMDHENMFWYRQDPGLGLRLIYFSYDVKMKEKGDIPEGYSVSREKKERFSLILESASTNQTSMYLCASSPPSGVDEQFFGPGTRLTVL.

This clonotype is categorized as medium-sized. The chain is built from TRBV6-2 or TRBV6-3 and TRBJ2-6; D ambiguous. Trimming shortened V by 8 bases and J by 4 bases, and 15 bases separated the two germline ends. Looked up from germline, CDR1 is MNHEY and CDR2 is SVGEGT. CDR3 length equals 15 residues. CDR3 bases: TGTGCCAGCGGCCAGTCCACTCCAGGGGCCAACGTCCTGACTTTC. It encodes CASGQSTPGANVLTF.

The chain uses TRBV30 and TRBJ1-5; unclear D gene. CDR1 is GTSNPN, CDR2 SVGIG, per germline (reference sequence). This CDR3 is 15 amino acids long. V lost 2 bases and J lost 1, with 12 bases in between. CDR3 sequence (DNA): TGTGCCTGGAGTAGCGGACTGGGGAGCAATCAGCCCCAGCATTTT. Its protein product is CAWSSGLGSNQPQHF.